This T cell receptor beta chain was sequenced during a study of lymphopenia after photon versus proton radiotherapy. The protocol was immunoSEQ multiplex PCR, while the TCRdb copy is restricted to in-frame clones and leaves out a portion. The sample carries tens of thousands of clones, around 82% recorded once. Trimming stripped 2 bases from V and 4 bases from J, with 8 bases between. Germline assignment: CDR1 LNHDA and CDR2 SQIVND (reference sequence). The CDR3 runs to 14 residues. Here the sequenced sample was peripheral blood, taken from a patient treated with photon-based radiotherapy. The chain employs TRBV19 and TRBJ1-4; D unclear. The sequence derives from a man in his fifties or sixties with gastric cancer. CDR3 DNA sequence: TGTGCCAGTAGTATAAGCATACTTAATGAAAAACTGTTTTTT. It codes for CASSISILNEKLFF.